This entry is about one TCR beta chain. Together with a sample-barcoded 5' primer, a J-beta primer mix was included in a second PCR lasting about 7 to 11 cycles. TCRdb fed the 5' RACE reads into MiXCR, producing one record per CDR3 protein. The sample shows about 1,000,000 distinct CDR3 sequences, more than 40% of them seen only once. The data belong to a study of blood T cells in healthy people across ages. This CDR3 is 15 amino acids long. J was trimmed by 11 bases and V by 3 bases; bases with no gene match: 13. CDR1 and CDR2 (germline): KGHDR, SFDVKD. The sequenced sample was blood. This receptor was obtained from an older woman in good health. The chain has TRBV24-1 and TRBJ2-5, with 8 bases identical to TRBD1. In nucleotides, the CDR3 is TGTGCCACCAGTGATCTCCTAGACAGGGGCAATGAGCAGTACTTC. Translated, it gives CATSDLLDRGNEQYF.